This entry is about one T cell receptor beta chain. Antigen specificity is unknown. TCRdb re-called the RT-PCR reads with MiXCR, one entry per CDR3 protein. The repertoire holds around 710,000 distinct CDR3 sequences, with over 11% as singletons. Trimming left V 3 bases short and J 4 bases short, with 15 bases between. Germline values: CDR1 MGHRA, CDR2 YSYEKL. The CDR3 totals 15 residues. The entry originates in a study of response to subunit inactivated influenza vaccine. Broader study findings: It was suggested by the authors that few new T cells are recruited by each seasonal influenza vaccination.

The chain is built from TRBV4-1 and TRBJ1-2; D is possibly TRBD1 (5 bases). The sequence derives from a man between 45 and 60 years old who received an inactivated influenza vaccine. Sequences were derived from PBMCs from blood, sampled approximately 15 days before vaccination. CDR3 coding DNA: TGCGCCAGCAGCCATCATGGGGCGCAGGCCTATGGCTACACCTTC. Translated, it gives CASSHHGAQAYGYTF.